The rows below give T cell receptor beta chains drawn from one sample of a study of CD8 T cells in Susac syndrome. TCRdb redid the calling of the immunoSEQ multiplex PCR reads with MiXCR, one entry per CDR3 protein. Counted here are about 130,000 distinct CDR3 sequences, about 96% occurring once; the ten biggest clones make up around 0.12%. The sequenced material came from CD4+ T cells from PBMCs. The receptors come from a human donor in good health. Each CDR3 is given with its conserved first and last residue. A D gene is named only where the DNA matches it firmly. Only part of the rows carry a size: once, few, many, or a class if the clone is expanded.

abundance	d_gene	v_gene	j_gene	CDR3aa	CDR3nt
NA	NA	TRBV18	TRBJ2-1	CASSRSLEDEQFF	TGTGCCAGCTCACGGTCTTTGGAGGATGAGCAGTTCTTC
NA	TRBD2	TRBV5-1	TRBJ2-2	CASSTTSGANTGELFF	TGCGCCAGCAGCACCACTAGCGGAGCGAACACCGGGGAGCTGTTTTTT
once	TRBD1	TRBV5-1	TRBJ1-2	CASSFRDSYGYTF	TGCGCCAGCAGCTTCAGGGACAGCTATGGCTACACCTTC
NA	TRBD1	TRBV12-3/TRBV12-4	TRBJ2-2	CASTQTGYTGELFF	TGTGCCAGCACCCAGACAGGGTACACCGGGGAGCTGTTTTTT
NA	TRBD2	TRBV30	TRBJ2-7	CAWSTGRASYEQYF	TGTGCCTGGAGTACCGGGAGGGCGTCCTACGAGCAGTACTTC
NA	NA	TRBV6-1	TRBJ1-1	CASSEAPLVNTEAFF	TGTGCCAGCAGTGAAGCCCCCCTGGTGAACACTGAAGCTTTCTTT
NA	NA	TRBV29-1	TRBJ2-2	CSVEWGWELFF	TGCAGCGTCGAATGGGGTTGGGAGCTGTTTTTT
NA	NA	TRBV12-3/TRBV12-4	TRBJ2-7	CASSLAGQISYEQYF	TGTGCCAGCAGTTTAGCCGGACAGATCTCCTACGAGCAGTACTTC
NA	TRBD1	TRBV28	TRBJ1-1	CASRAGDRATEAFF	TGTGCCAGCAGGGCCGGGGACAGGGCCACTGAAGCTTTCTTT
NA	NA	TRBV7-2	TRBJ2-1	CASSPMPGSYNEQFF	TGTGCCAGCAGCCCGATGCCTGGTTCCTACAATGAGCAGTTCTTC
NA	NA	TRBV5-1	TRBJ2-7	CASSPSGTLNYEQYF	TGCGCCAGCAGCCCCAGCGGGACACTCAACTACGAGCAGTACTTC
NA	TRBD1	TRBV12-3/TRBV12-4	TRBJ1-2	CASSPEGQGNYGYTF	TGTGCCAGCAGTCCGGAGGGACAGGGAAACTATGGCTACACCTTC
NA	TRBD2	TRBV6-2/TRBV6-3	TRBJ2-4	CASRKPGLAGGQGIQYF	TGTGCCAGCAGAAAACCGGGACTAGCGGGAGGGCAAGGCATTCAGTACTTC
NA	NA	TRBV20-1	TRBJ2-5	CSAPTRVQETQYF	TGCAGTGCGCCTACTAGGGTACAAGAGACCCAGTACTTC
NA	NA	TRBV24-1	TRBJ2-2	CATSERTGELFF	TGTGCCACCAGTGAACGCACCGGGGAGCTGTTTTTT
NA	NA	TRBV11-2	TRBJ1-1	CASSRQFRNTEAFF	TGTGCCAGCAGCCGACAGTTTCGGAACACTGAAGCTTTCTTT
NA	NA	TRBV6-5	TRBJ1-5	CASTSGTGGQPQHF	TGTGCCAGCACCTCTGGAACCGGCGGTCAGCCCCAGCATTTT
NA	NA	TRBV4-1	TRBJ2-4	CASSQDGVSLAKNIQYF	TGCGCCAGCAGCCAAGATGGGGTATCCCTAGCCAAAAACATTCAGTACTTC
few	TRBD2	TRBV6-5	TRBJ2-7	CASRASGGYEQYF	TGTGCCAGCAGAGCTAGCGGAGGGTACGAGCAGTACTTC
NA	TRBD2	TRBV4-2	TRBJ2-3	CASSPGTSGATDTQYF	TGTGCCAGCAGCCCCGGGACTAGCGGAGCTACAGATACGCAGTATTTT
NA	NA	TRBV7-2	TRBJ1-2	CASSSRQGRGGGYTF	TGTGCCAGCAGCTCGAGGCAGGGAAGGGGTGGTGGCTACACCTTC
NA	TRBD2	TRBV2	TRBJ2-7	CASLMSGRNDVQYF	TGTGCCAGCCTAATGAGCGGGAGGAATGACGTGCAGTACTTC
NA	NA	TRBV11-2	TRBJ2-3	CASSFGTDTQYF	TGTGCCAGCAGCTTTGGCACAGATACGCAGTATTTT
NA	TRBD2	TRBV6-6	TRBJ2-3	CASSSSSGRALDTQYF	TGTGCCAGCAGTTCCTCCAGCGGGAGGGCCTTGGATACGCAGTATTTT
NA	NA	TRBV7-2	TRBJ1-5	CASSFYNNQPQHF	TGTGCCAGCAGCTTCTACAACAATCAGCCCCAGCATTTT
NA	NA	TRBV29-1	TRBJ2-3	CSVETDTDTQYF	TGCAGCGTTGAGACAGACACAGATACGCAGTATTTT
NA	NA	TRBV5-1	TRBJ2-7	CASSTPDNYEQYF	TGCGCCAGCAGCACCCCGGACAACTACGAGCAGTACTTC
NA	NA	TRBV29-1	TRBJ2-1	CSVEKHGDNEQFF	TGCAGCGTTGAAAAGCACGGAGACAATGAGCAGTTCTTC
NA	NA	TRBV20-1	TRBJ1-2	CSARGGVPYGYTF	TGCAGTGCTAGAGGAGGAGTTCCCTATGGCTACACCTTC
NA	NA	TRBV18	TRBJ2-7	CASSPLNSNEQYF	TGTGCCAGCTCACCCCTCAACTCCAACGAGCAGTACTTC
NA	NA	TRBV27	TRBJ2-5	CASSSPGSAQETQYF	TGTGCCAGCAGTTCTCCAGGGTCAGCCCAAGAGACCCAGTACTTC
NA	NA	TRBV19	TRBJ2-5	CASRGTSSSVETQYF	TGTGCCAGTAGGGGTACTAGTTCTTCGGTAGAGACCCAGTACTTC
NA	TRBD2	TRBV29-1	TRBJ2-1	CSVAAGGFWNEQFF	TGCAGCGTTGCGGCGGGAGGATTTTGGAATGAGCAGTTCTTC
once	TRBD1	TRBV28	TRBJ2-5	CASGQGAGETQYF	TGTGCCAGCGGACAGGGGGCAGGGGAGACCCAGTACTTC
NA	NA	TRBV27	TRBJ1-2	CASSFDGLYGYTF	TGTGCCAGCAGTTTCGATGGCCTCTATGGCTACACCTTC
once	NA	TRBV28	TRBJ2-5	CASSLVAASQETQYF	TGTGCCAGCAGTTTAGTAGCGGCTAGCCAAGAGACCCAGTACTTC
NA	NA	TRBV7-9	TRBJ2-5	CASRSPGFRETQYF	TGTGCCAGCAGATCTCCCGGGTTCCGAGAGACCCAGTACTTC
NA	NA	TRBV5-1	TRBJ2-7	CASSLEPARGEQYF	TGCGCCAGCAGCTTGGAACCCGCGAGAGGAGAGCAGTACTTC
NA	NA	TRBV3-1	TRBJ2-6	CASSPTHSGANVLTF	TGTGCCAGCAGCCCGACCCACTCTGGGGCCAACGTCCTGACTTTC
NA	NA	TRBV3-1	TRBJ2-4	CASSPSPSGKNIQYF	TGTGCCAGCAGCCCCTCTCCGAGCGGAAAAAACATTCAGTACTTC